A single sample gave rise to the 12 T cell receptor beta chains below, sequenced in a study of blood T cell repertoires in COVID-19. TCRdb's copy holds only in-frame clones and misses some; the assay was immunoSEQ multiplex PCR. The sample carries around 250,000 clones, about 89% recorded once. The sequencing sample was made of peripheral blood. The source is a woman aged 55-69 years who had recovered from COVID-19.

J is TRBJ1-1 and V is TRBV19; 7 bases line up with TRBD1. V lost 10 bases to trimming and J lost 1 base; unmatched junction nucleotides: 6. There are 13 residues in the CDR3. Germline V CDR1 and CDR2: LNHDA, SQIVND (reference sequence). The CDR3 sequence is CAIMGQQNTEAFF. The CDR3 DNA follows: TGTGCCATTATGGGACAGCAGAACACTGAAGCTTTCTTT. Drawing the rest from reference TRBV19 and TRBJ1-1, the complete variable domain is DGGITQSPKYLFRKEGQNVTLSCEQNLNHDAMYWYRQDPGQGLRLIYYSQIVNDFQKGDIAEGYSVSREKKESFPLTVTSAQKNPTAFYLCAIMGQQNTEAFFGQGTRLTVV.

The genes are TRBV3-1 (or the pseudogene TRBV3-2) and TRBJ1-2; perhaps TRBD1 as D (6 bases). Germline V CDR1 and CDR2: LGHDT, YNNKEL (reference sequence). The ends were cut back, 4 bases at V and 7 bases at J, with 16 bases in the middle. This CDR3 has 14 amino acids. The CDR3 here is CASSPITGLGGYTF. The CDR3 region has the DNA TGTGCCAGCAGCCCGATCACAGGGTTGGGTGGCTACACCTTC.

V gene TRBV5-1 combines with J gene TRBJ1-3; no clear D. From germline, CDR1 is SGHRS and CDR2 YFSETQ. CDR3 size: 15 residues. Trimming took 0 bases from V and 7 from J, leaving 14 bases between them. The CDR3, as DNA: TGCGCCAGCAGCTTGGAACCGGGTCTCGGGAACACCATATATTTT. This encodes CASSLEPGLGNTIYF. The full variable domain, with the rest looked up from reference TRBV5-1 and TRBJ1-3, is KAGVTQTPRYLIKTRGQQVTLSCSPISGHRSVSWYQQTPGQGLQFLFEYFSETQRNKGNFPGRFSGRQFSNSRSEMNVSTLELGDSALYLCASSLEPGLGNTIYFGEGSWLTVV.

The gene calls are TRBV28 and TRBJ2-2; no clear D. V shed 7 bases and J shed 5 bases, with 8 bases lying between them. Per germline, CDR1 MDHEN and CDR2 SYDVKM. The CDR3 consists of 12 residues. As DNA, the CDR3 is TGTGCCAGCACCCAGGTTACCGGGGAGCTGTTTTTT. It is translated as CASTQVTGELFF.

The chain has TRBV27 and TRBJ2-5; 7 nucleotides match TRBD2. CDR3 length: 16 amino acids. The germline V gene has CDR1 MNHEY and CDR2 SMNVEV (reference sequence). V dropped 0 bases and J dropped 2; count of bases not matched to a gene: 6. Here the CDR3 DNA reads TGTGCCAGCAGTTTATCGCAGGGAGGGGAGCAAGAGACCCAGTACTTC. Protein: CASSLSQGGEQETQYF.

V gene TRBV3-1 (or the pseudogene TRBV3-2) combines with J gene TRBJ2-3, with 10 bases identical to TRBD2. The CDR3 contains 18 residues. Germline V gives CDR1 LGHDT, CDR2 YNNKEL (reference sequence). V lost 1 base and J lost 2; bases outside the gene matches: 9. The CDR3 bases are TGTGCCAGCAGCCAAGTCTCTCTAGCGGGGGAGACCACAGATACGCAGTATTTT. Translation gives CASSQVSLAGETTDTQYF.

The V and J genes are TRBV19 and TRBJ2-1; TRBD2 is a possible D gene (5 bases). Germline values: CDR1 LNHDA, CDR2 SQIVND (reference sequence). V lost 7 bases and J 0 bases, leaving 10 bases between the germline ends. The CDR3 extends over 14 amino acids. CDR3 in amino acids: CASTPGNSYNEQFF. CDR3 bases: TGTGCCAGTACCCCGGGAAACTCCTACAATGAGCAGTTCTTC.

A single count supports this clone. The genes are TRBV15 and TRBJ2-5; 12 bases match TRBD2. Germline V gene lookup returns CDR1 LNHNV and CDR2 YYDKDF (reference sequence). V shed 2 bases and J 7 bases; nucleotides not matched to a gene: 8. This CDR3 has 16 residues. The CDR3 loop reads CATSRTLAGGLGTQYF. The CDR3 DNA is TGTGCCACCAGCAGAACTCTAGCGGGGGGGCTTGGGACCCAGTACTTC.

The chain has TRBV27 and TRBJ2-3, with 11 bases fitting TRBD1. J gave up 6 bases and V 6 bases, and 8 bases lay outside the gene matches. There are 15 residues in the CDR3. Germline values: CDR1 MNHEY, CDR2 SMNVEV (reference sequence). CDR3 residues: CASSGTGGTLDTQYF. The CDR3 DNA sequence: TGTGCCAGCAGCGGGACAGGGGGAACATTGGATACGCAGTATTTT.

The gene calls are TRBV5-1 and TRBJ1-4; weak D call: TRBD1 (6 bases). Germline-derived CDR1 and CDR2 are SGHRS and YFSETQ. Trimming took off 2 bases at V and 6 bases at J, with 14 bases between the two ends. The CDR3 extends over 15 amino acids. The CDR3 DNA reads as TGCGCCAGCAGCTTCTGGGGGGGGCGGGATGAAAAACTGTTTTTT. Its protein product is CASSFWGGRDEKLFF.

As regards this clone: One junction end does not reproduce the germline sequence, and a read error may be involved. The chain combines TRBV7-7 with TRBJ2-7; D perhaps matches TRBD1 (5 bases). The CDR3 consists of 15 residues. From germline, CDR1 is SSHAT and CDR2 FNYEAQ (reference sequence). The CDR3 spells CASSTSESGIYEQYF. The CDR3 DNA reads as TGTGCTAGCAGCACCTCGGAATCAGGGATCTACGAGCAGTACTTC.

CDR3 residues: CATSDPQASGNTIYF. The CDR3 nucleotides are TGTGCCACCAGTGATCCACAGGCCTCTGGAAACACCATATATTTT. The gene calls are TRBV24-1 and TRBJ1-3, with D tentatively TRBD1 (5 bases). CDR1 KGHDR and CDR2 SFDVKD come from the germline V gene. The ends were cut back, 3 bases at V and 0 bases at J, with 8 bases in the middle. This CDR3 is 15 amino acids long.